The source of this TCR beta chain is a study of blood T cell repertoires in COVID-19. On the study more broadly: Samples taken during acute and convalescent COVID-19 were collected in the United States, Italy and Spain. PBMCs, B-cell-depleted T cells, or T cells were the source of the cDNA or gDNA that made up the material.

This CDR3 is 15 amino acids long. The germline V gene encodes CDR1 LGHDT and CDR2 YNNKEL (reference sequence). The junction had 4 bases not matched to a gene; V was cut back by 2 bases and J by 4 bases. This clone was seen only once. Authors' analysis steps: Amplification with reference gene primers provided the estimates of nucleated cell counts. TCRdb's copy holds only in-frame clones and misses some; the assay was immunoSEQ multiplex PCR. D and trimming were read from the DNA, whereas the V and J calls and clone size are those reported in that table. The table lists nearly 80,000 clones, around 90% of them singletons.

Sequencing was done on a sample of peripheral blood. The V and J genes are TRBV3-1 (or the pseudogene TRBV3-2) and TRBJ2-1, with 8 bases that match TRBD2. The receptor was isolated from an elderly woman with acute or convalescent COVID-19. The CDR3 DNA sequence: TGTGCCAGCAGCCAACTAGCGGGTGTATACAATGAGCAGTTCTTC. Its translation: CASSQLAGVYNEQFF.